A single sample is the source of the 18 T cell receptor beta chains below, sequenced in a study of blood T cell repertoires in COVID-19 (dated by TCRdb to between 2020 and 2021). Library preparation employed the immunoSEQ multiplex PCR assay. The immuneACCESS repertoire file appears here via TCRdb, limited to in-frame rearrangements. These files lack a portion of the clones; in checked studies, under half of the deficit traces to unresolved V genes, and the cause of the others is not known. Recorded for this sample are some 140,000 clones; approximately 83% of them occurred a single time. Of the sample, about 3% is held by the ten largest clones. The sequenced sample was peripheral blood. The receptor set was obtained from a woman older than 75 with acute or convalescent COVID-19.

This clone was seen just once. This chain uses TRBV4-1 with TRBJ1-1, with D perhaps matching TRBD1 (5 bases). The CDR3 totals 15 residues. Germline CDR1 reads MGHRA; CDR2 reads YSYEKL. V was clipped by 1 base and J by 4 bases, with 13 bases between them. The CDR3 nucleotides are TGCGCCAGCAGCCAAGTCCGTACAGGACCCACTGAAGCTTTCTTT. This translates into CASSQVRTGPTEAFF.

The V gene is TRBV5-4, the J gene TRBJ1-2; no clear D. Germline assignment: CDR1 SGHNT and CDR2 YYREEE (reference sequence). The ends were cut back, 4 bases at V and 7 bases at J, with 23 bases in the middle. The CDR3 spans 16 residues. The CDR3 loop is CASSPGAGWELGGYTF. CDR3 DNA sequence: TGTGCCAGCAGCCCCGGCGCTGGTTGGGAGTTAGGTGGCTACACCTTC.

The chain combines TRBV3-1 (or the pseudogene TRBV3-2) with TRBJ1-6; no definite D call. The germline gives CDR1 LGHDT, CDR2 YNNKEL (reference sequence). The CDR3 spans 13 residues. The germline V and J ends were trimmed by 5 bases and 8 bases, with 10 bases remaining between them. The CDR3 sequence: CASSSRRDSPLHF. The CDR3 DNA reads TGTGCCAGCAGCTCCCGACGGGATTCACCCCTCCACTTT.

The chain employs TRBV29-1 and TRBJ1-2; the D gene is possibly TRBD1 (5 bases). Looked up from germline, CDR1 is SQVTM and CDR2 is ANQGSEA. This CDR3 is 14 amino acids long. V gave up 4 bases and J gave up 3 bases, with 15 bases separating them. The CDR3 loop reads CSVGGVYSYYGYTF. DNA for the CDR3: TGCAGCGTTGGGGGGGTATATTCTTACTATGGCTACACCTTC.

V is TRBV6-5 and J is TRBJ1-5; no clear D. The V end was cut by 6 bases, the J end by 3 bases, with 12 bases between. Germline CDR1 and CDR2: MNHEY and SVGAGI. The CDR3 is made up of 14 amino acids. CDR3 DNA sequence: TGTGCCAGCAGCACCGGGGTTTACAATCAGCCCCAGCATTTT. It encodes CASSTGVYNQPQHF.

This chain joins TRBV19 and TRBJ1-1, with 7 bases matching TRBD1. The CDR3 length is 14 residues. With 3 bases clipped from V and 5 bases from J, the junction kept 6 bases outside the gene matches. CDR1 and CDR2 from the germline V gene are LNHDA and SQIVND (reference sequence). The CDR3 spells CASSMPGQRTEAFF. CDR3 in DNA: TGTGCCAGTAGTATGCCGGGACAGAGAACTGAAGCTTTCTTT.

The genes are TRBV5-1 and TRBJ1-1; the match to TRBD1 covers 9 bases. Losses at the gene ends were 5 bases for V and 6 bases for J; bases not matched to a gene: 11. Germline values: CDR1 SGHRS, CDR2 YFSETQ. The CDR3 has 15 residues. The CDR3 is CASSRNLQGAAEAFF. DNA for the CDR3: TGCGCCAGCAGTCGCAATCTACAGGGGGCGGCTGAAGCTTTCTTT. Variable domain in full (rest from reference TRBV5-1 and TRBJ1-1): KAGVTQTPRYLIKTRGQQVTLSCSPISGHRSVSWYQQTPGQGLQFLFEYFSETQRNKGNFPGRFSGRQFSNSRSEMNVSTLELGDSALYLCASSRNLQGAAEAFFGQGTRLTVV.

The CDR3 sequence is CASSPRLAGETNTGELFF. The CDR3 coding sequence is TGTGCCAGCAGCCCCCGGTTAGCGGGGGAAACGAACACCGGGGAGCTGTTTTTT. This sequence joins TRBV3-1 (or the pseudogene TRBV3-2) and TRBJ2-2; 9 bases map to TRBD2. V was pared by 4 bases and J by 0 bases, with 9 bases of the junction left unmatched. CDR1 LGHDT and CDR2 YNNKEL come from the germline V gene (reference sequence). This CDR3 contains 18 residues.

The rearrangement uses TRBV19 and TRBJ2-2, with a tentative D call TRBD2 (7 bases). Trimming left V 10 bases short and J 4 bases short, with 22 bases between. The CDR3 is 16 residues long. CDR1 and CDR2 from the germline V gene are LNHDA and SQIVND (reference sequence). The CDR3 region is CATARGGEDSTGELFF. The CDR3, as DNA: TGTGCCACCGCTAGGGGGGGCGAGGATAGCACCGGGGAGCTGTTTTTT.

This chain connects TRBV28 to TRBJ1-2; 8 nucleotides line up with TRBD1. The CDR3 runs 15 residues. Germline V gives CDR1 MDHEN, CDR2 SYDVKM. V lost 6 bases to trimming and J lost 1 base; unmatched junction nucleotides: 7. In nucleotides, the CDR3 is TGTGCCAGCAGCCTGGGACAGGCTTATAACTATGGCTACACCTTC. This sequence encodes CASSLGQAYNYGYTF.

The V gene is TRBV27, the J gene TRBJ1-1; a possible D gene is TRBD1 (6 bases). The V gene's germline CDR1 is MNHEY and CDR2 SMNVEV (reference sequence). Trimming took off 2 bases at V and 3 bases at J, with 13 bases between the two ends. The CDR3 contains 15 residues. The CDR3 DNA reads as TGTGCCAGCAGTTTACGGGGGGCCGGGGACACTGAAGCTTTCTTT. This translates into CASSLRGAGDTEAFF.

The chain has TRBV19 and TRBJ1-1; 7 bases are a match to TRBD1. Germline CDR1 and CDR2: LNHDA and SQIVND (reference sequence). With 9 bases clipped from V and 5 bases from J, the junction kept 3 bases outside the gene matches. The CDR3 runs to 11 residues. The CDR3 bases are TGTGCCAGCCAGGACAGGACTGAAGCTTTCTTT. Translated: CASQDRTEAFF.

V is TRBV10-3 and J is TRBJ1-1, with 8 bases that match TRBD1. Germline-derived CDR1 and CDR2 are ENHRY and SYGVKD. V shed 4 bases, J shed 0 bases, and the junction held 10 bases outside the gene matches. This CDR3 region has 17 residues. CDR3 nucleotides: TGTGCCATCAGTGCCAAGGGCCGGACAGGGCTGAACACTGAAGCTTTCTTT. It codes for CAISAKGRTGLNTEAFF.

The chain uses TRBV18 and TRBJ1-2, with 11 bases aligning to TRBD1. Germline V gene lookup returns CDR1 KGHSH and CDR2 LQKENI. The V gene end was trimmed by 4 bases and the J gene end by 8 bases; junction bases not matched to a gene: 12. The CDR3 runs 16 residues. The CDR3 DNA follows: TGTGCCAGCTCACTCTTAATGGACAGGGGGCCCGGGGGCTACACCTTC. It codes for CASSLLMDRGPGGYTF.

This sequence joins TRBV6-6 and TRBJ2-7; no definite D call. Germline CDR1 MNHNY, CDR2 SVGAGI (reference sequence). Trimming left V 2 bases short and J 7 bases short, with 15 bases between. This CDR3 contains 14 residues. CDR3 residues: CASSYLRSPEEQYF. Written as DNA, the CDR3 is TGTGCCAGCAGTTACCTCCGCTCACCGGAGGAGCAGTACTTC.

V gene TRBV7-3 combines with J gene TRBJ1-5; no clear D gene. CDR1 is SGHTA and CDR2 is FQGTGA in the germline V gene. V was cut by 4 bases and J by 0 bases, with 13 bases left in between. The CDR3 contains 16 residues. For the CDR3, the DNA is TGTGCCAGCAGCTGGAGTCTCGGGGATAGCAATCAGCCCCAGCATTTT. Encoded protein: CASSWSLGDSNQPQHF.

V usage is TRBV20-1 and J usage is TRBJ2-1; D is perhaps TRBD1 (5 bases). Trimming took off 3 bases at V and 0 bases at J, with 9 bases between the two ends. The CDR3 spans 14 residues. CDR1 is DFQATT, CDR2 SNEGSKA, per germline (reference sequence). The CDR3 region is CSASYRSSYNEQFF. As DNA, the CDR3 is TGCAGTGCTAGTTACAGGAGCTCCTACAATGAGCAGTTCTTC.

CDR3 region: CASGSPGTGDTEAFF. The CDR3 bases are TGTGCTAGTGGTTCCCCCGGGACAGGGGATACTGAAGCTTTCTTT. The genes are TRBV12-5 and TRBJ1-1, with TRBD1 matching over 10 bases. The CDR3 sequence is 15 residues long. CDR1 is LGHNT, CDR2 FRNRAP, per germline. Germline trimming cut 4 bases from V and 5 bases from J; bases unmatched to any gene: 7.